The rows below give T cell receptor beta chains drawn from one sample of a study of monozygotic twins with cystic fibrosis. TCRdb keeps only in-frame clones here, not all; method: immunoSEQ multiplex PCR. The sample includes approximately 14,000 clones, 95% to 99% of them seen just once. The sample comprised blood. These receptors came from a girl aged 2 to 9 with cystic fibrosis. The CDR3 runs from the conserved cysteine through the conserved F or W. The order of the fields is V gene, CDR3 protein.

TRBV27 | CASSSPGGLNSPLHF
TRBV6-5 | CASSYARHRLNTEAFF
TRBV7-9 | CASSLGGQETQYF
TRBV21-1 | CASSRGDRNYGYTF
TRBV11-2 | CASSSRVTASADTQYF
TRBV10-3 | CAISETGISYEQYF
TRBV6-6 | CASSWPGRRMNTEAFF
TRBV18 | CASRGQNQETQYF
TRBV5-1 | CASSPRVGEAFF
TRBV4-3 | CASSLGVLRGGTDTQYF
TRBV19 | CASSHGQVNQPQHF
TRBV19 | CASSTGQLRTEAFF
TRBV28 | CASSPIGSYGYTF
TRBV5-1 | CASSLTSDYNEQFF
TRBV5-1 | CASSFHPGQGAYEQYF
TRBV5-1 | CASSQRPDREAKQYF
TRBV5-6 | CASSLVPNQETQYF
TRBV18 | CASSLDSLNTGELFF
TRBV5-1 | CASSLAGQRGDTQYF
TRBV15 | CATSRVTGVLAGNQPQHF
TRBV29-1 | CSVFGGHEQYF
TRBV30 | CAWSPTFTGELFF
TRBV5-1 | CASSLGVSNQPQHF
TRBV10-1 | CASSEYGLAGPISYNEQFF
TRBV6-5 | CASGNRGEGQPQHF
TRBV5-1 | CASSPIPAGDPSGANVLTF
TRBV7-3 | CASSLLGGSYNEQFF